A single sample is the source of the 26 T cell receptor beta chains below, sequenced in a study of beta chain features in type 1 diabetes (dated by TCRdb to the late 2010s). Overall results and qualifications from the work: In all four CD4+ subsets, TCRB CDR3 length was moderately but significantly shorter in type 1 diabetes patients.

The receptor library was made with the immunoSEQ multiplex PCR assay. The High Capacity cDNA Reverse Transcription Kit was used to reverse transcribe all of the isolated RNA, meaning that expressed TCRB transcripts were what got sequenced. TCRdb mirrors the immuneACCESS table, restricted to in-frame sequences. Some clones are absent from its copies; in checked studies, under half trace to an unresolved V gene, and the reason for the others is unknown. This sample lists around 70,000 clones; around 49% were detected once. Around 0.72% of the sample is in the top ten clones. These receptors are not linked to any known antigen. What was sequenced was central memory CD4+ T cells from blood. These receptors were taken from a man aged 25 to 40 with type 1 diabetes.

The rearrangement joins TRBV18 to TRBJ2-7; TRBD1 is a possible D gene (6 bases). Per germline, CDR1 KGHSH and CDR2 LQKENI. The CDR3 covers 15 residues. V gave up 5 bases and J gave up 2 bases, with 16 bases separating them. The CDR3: CASSGYRALTYEQYF. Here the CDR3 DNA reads TGTGCCAGCTCAGGCTACAGGGCATTAACCTACGAGCAGTACTTC.

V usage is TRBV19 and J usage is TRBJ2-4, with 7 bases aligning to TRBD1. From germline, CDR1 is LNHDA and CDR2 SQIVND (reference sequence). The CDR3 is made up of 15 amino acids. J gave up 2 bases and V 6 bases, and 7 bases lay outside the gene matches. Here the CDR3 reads CASSDRQGTKNIQYF. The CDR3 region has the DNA TGTGCCAGTAGCGATCGACAGGGAACCAAAAACATTCAGTACTTC.

CDR3 loop: CASRSRLAGGPDTQYF. In nucleotides, the CDR3 is TGTGCCAGCAGATCCCGACTAGCGGGGGGCCCAGATACGCAGTATTTT. V and J are TRBV2 and TRBJ2-3, with 13 nucleotides matching TRBD2. The V and J ends lost 6 bases and 4 bases, in that order; junction bases with no gene match: 7. This CDR3 has 16 residues. Germline V gene lookup returns CDR1 SNHLY and CDR2 FYNNEI.

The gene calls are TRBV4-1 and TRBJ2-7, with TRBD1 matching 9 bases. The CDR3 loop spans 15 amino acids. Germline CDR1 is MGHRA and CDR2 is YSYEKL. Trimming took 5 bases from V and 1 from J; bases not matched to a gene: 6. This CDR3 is CASSNGQGPSYEQYF. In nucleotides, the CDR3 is TGCGCCAGCAGCAACGGACAGGGGCCATCCTACGAGCAGTACTTC.

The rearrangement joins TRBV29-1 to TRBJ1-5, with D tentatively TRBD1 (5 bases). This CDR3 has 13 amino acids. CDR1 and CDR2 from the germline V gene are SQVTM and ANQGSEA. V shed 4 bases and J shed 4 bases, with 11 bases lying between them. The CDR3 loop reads CSVAGGENQPQHF. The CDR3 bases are TGCAGCGTTGCTGGGGGGGAGAATCAGCCCCAGCATTTT.

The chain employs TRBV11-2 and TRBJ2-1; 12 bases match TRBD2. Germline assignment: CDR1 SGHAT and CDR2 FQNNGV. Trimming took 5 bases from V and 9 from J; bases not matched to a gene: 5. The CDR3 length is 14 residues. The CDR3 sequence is CASSGLLAGGEQFF. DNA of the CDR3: TGTGCCAGCAGCGGCCTACTAGCGGGAGGTGAGCAGTTCTTC. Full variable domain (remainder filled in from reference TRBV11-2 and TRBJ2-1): EAGVAQSPRYKIIEKRQSVAFWCNPISGHATLYWYQQILGQGPKLLIQFQNNGVVDDSQLPKDRFSAERLKGVDSTLKIQPAKLEDSAVYLCASSGLLAGGEQFFGPGTRLTVL.

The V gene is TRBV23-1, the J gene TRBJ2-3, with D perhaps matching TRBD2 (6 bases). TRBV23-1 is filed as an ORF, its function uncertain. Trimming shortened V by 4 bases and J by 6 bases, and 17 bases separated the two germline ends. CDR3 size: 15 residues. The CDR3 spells CASSPPHSGLDTQYF. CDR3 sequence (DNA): TGCGCCAGCAGTCCCCCCCATAGCGGACTGGATACGCAGTATTTT.

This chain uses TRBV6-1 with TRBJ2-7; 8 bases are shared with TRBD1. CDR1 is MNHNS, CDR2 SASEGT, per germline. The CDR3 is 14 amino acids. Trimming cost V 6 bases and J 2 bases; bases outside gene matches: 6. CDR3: CASRGTGGAYEQYF. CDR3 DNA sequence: TGTGCCAGCAGAGGGACAGGAGGAGCCTACGAGCAGTACTTC.

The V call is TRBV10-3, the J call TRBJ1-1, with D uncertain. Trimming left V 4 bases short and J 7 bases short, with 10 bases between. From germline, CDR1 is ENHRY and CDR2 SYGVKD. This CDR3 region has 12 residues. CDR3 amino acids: CAISADNGEAFF. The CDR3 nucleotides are TGTGCCATCAGTGCCGACAATGGTGAAGCTTTCTTT.

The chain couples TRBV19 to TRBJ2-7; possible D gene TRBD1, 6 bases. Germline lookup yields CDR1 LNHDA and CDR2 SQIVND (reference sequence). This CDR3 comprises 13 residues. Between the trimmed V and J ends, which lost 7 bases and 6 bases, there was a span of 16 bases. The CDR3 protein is CASTGQGKGEQYF. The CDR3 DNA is TGTGCCAGTACGGGTCAGGGGAAGGGCGAGCAGTACTTC.

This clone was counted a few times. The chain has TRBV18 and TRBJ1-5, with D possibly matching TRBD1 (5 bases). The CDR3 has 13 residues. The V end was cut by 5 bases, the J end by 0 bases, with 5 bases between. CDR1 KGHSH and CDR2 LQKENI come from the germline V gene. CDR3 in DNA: TGTGCCAGCTCAGACAGTAGCAATCAGCCCCAGCATTTT. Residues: CASSDSSNQPQHF.

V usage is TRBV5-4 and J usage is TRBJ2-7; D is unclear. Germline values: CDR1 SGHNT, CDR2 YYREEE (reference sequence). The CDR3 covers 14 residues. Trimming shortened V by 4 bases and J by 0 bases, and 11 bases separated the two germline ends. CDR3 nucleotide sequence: TGTGCCAGCAGCCCTGACTTGCACTCCTACGAGCAGTACTTC. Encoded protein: CASSPDLHSYEQYF.

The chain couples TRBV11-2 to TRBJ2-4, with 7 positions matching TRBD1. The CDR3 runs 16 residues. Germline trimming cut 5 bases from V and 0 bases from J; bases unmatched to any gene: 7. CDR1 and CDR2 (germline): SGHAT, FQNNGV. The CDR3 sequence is CASSRGDSGAKNIQYF. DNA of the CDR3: TGTGCCAGCAGCCGAGGGGACAGCGGAGCCAAAAACATTCAGTACTTC.

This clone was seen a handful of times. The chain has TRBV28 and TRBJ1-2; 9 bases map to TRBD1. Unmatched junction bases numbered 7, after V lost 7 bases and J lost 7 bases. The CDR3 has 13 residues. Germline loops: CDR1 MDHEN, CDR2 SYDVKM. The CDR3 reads CASMTGGLPGYTF. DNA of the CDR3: TGTGCCAGCATGACAGGGGGGCTACCTGGCTACACCTTC.

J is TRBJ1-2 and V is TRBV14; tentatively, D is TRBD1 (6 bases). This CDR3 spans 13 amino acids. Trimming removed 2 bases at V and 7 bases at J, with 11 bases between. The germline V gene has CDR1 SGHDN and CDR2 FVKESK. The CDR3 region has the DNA TGTGCCAGCAGCCAAAACAGGGCGGGTGGCTACACCTTC. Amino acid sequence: CASSQNRAGGYTF.

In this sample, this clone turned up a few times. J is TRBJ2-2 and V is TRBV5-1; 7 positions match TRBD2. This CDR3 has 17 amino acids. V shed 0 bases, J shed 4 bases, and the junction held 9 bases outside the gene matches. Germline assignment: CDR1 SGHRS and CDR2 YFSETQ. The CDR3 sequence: CASSLEPSGKGTGELFF. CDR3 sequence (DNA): TGCGCCAGCAGCTTGGAGCCCAGCGGGAAAGGCACCGGGGAGCTGTTTTTT.

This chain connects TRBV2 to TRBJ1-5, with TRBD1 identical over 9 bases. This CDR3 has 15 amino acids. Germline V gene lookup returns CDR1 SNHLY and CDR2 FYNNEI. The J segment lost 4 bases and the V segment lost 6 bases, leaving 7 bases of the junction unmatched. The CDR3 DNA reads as TGTGCCAGCAGAGGGGACAGGGATCGTAATCAGCCCCAGCATTTT. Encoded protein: CASRGDRDRNQPQHF.

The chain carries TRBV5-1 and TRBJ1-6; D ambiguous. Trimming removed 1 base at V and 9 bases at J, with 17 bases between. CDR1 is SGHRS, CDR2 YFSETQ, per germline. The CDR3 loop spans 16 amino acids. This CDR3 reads CASSLQATPGSSPLHF. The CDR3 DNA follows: TGCGCCAGCAGCTTGCAAGCAACCCCTGGGAGTTCACCCCTCCACTTT.

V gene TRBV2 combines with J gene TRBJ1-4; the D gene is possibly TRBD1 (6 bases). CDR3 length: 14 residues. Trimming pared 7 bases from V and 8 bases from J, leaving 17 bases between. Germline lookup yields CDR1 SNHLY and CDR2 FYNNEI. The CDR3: CASKTDRNGEKLFF. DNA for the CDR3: TGTGCCAGCAAAACGGACAGAAATGGGGAAAAACTGTTTTTT.

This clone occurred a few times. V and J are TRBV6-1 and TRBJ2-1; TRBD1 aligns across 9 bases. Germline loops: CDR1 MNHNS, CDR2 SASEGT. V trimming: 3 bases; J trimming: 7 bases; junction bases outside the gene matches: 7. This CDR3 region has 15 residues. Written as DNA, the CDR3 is TGTGCCAGCAGTGAGGGACAGGGATCAAGAAATGAGCAGTTCTTC. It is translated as CASSEGQGSRNEQFF.

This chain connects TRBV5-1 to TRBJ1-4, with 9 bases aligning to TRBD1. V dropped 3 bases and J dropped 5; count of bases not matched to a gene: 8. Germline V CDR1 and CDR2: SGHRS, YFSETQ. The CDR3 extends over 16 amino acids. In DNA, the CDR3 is TGCGCCAGCAGCTCCGGGACAGGGAGGACCAATGAAAAACTGTTTTTT. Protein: CASSSGTGRTNEKLFF.

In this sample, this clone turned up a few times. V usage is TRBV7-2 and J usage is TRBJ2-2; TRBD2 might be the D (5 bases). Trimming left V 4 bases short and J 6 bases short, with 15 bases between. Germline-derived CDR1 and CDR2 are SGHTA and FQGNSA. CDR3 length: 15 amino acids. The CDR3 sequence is CASSSPRPSSGELFF. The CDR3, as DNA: TGTGCCAGCAGCTCCCCTCGGCCTAGCTCCGGGGAGCTGTTTTTT.

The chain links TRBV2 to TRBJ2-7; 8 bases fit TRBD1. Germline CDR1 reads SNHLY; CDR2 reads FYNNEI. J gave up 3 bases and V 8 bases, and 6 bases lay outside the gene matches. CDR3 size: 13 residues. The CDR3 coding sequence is TGTGCCAGCTACAGGGGGTCTGGCTACGAGCAGTACTTC. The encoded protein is CASYRGSGYEQYF.

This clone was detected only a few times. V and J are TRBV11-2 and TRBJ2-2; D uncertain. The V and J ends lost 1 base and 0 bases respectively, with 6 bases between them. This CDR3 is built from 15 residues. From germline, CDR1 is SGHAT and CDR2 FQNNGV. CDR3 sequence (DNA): TGTGCCAGCAGCTTAGGTCCCGCGAACACCGGGGAGCTGTTTTTT. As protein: CASSLGPANTGELFF.

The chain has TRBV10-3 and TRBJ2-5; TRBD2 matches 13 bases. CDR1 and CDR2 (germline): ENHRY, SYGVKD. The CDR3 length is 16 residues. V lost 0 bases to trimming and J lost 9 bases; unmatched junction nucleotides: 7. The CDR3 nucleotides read TGTGCCATCAGTGAGTCGGGACTAGCGGGGACCGGATCCCAGTACTTC. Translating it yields CAISESGLAGTGSQYF.

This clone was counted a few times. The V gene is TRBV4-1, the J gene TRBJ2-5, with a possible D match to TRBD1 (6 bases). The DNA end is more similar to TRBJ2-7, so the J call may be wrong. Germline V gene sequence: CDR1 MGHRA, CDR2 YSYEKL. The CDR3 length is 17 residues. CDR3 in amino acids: CASSQERTGSFSYEQYF. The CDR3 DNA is TGCGCCAGCAGCCAAGAGCGAACAGGGAGCTTCTCCTACGAGCAGTACTTC.